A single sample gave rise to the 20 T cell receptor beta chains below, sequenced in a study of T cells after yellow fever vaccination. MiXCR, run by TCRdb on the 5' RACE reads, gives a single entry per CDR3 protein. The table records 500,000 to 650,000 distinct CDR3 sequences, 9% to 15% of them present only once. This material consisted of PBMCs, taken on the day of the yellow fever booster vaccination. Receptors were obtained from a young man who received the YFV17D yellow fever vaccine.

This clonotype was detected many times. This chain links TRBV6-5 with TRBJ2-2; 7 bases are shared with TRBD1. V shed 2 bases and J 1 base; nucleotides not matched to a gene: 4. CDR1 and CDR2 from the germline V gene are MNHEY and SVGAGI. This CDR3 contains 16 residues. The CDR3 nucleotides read TGTGCCAGCAGTTACGCGACAGGGCTGAACACCGGGGAGCTGTTTTTT. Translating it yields CASSYATGLNTGELFF.

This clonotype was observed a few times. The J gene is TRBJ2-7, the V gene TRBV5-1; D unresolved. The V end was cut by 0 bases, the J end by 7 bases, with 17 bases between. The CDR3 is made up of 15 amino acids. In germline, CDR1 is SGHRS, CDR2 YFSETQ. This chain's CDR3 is CASSLEVGGVSEQYF. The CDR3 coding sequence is TGCGCCAGCAGCTTGGAAGTCGGTGGAGTATCTGAGCAGTACTTC.

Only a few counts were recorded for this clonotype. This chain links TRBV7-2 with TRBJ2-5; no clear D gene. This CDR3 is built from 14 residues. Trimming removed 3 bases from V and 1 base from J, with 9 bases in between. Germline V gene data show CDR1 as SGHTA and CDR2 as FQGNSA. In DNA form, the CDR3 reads TGTGCCAGCAGCTTCTGGGCCGGCCAAGAGACCCAGTACTTC. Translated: CASSFWAGQETQYF.

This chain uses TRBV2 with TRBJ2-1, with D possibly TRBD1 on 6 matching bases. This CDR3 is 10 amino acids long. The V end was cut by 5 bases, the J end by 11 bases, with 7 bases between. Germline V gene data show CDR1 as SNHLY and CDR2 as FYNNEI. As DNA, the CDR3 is TGTGCCAGCAGTACAGGGAAGCAGTTCTTC. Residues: CASSTGKQFF.

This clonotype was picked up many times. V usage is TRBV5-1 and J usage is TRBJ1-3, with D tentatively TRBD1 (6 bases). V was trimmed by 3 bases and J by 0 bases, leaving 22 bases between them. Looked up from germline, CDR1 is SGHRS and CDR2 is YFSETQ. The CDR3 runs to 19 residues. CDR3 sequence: CASSYDRLRALSSGNTIYF. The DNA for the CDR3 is TGCGCCAGCAGCTACGACAGGTTGAGGGCCTTAAGCTCTGGAAACACCATATATTTT.

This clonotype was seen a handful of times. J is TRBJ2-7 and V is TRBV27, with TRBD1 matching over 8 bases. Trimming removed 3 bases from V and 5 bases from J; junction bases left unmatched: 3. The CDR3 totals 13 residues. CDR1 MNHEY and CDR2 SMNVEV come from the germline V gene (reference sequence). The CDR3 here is CASSFQGANEQYF. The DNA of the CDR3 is TGTGCCAGCAGTTTTCAGGGGGCGAACGAGCAGTACTTC.

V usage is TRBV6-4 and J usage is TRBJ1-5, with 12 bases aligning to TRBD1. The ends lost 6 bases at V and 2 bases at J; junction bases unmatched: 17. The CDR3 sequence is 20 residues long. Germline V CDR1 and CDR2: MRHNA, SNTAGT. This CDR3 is CASRHQGTGGASWGNQPQHF. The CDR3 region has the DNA TGTGCCAGCAGACATCAGGGGACAGGGGGCGCGAGCTGGGGCAATCAGCCCCAGCATTTT.

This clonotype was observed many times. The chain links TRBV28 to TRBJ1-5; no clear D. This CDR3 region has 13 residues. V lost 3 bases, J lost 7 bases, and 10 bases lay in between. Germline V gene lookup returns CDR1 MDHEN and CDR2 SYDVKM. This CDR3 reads CASSFGFAQPQHF. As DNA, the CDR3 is TGTGCCAGCAGTTTTGGGTTTGCCCAGCCCCAGCATTTT.

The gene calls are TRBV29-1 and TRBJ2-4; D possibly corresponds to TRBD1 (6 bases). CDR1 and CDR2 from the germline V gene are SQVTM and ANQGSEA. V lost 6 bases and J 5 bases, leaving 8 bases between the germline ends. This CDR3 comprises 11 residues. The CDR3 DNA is TGCAGCGTGGACAGAGAAAACATTCAGTACTTC. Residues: CSVDRENIQYF.

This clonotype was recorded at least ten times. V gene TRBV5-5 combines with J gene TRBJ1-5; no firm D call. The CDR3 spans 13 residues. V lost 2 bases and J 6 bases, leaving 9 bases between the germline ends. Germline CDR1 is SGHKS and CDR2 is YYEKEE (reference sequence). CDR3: CASSFDGTQPQHF. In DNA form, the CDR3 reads TGTGCCAGCAGCTTCGACGGAACTCAGCCCCAGCATTTT. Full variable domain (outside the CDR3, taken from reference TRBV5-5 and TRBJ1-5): DAGVTQSPTHLIKTRGQQVTLRCSPISGHKSVSWYQQVLGQGPQFIFQYYEKEERGRGNFPDRFSARQFPNYSSELNVNALLLGDSALYLCASSFDGTQPQHFGDGTRLSIL.

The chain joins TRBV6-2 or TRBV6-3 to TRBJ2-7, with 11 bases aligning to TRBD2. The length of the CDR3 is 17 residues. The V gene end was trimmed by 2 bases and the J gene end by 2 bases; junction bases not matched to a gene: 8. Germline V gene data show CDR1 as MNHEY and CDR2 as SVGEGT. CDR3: CASSYVGLAGHPYEQYF. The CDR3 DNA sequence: TGTGCCAGCAGTTACGTTGGACTAGCGGGCCATCCCTACGAGCAGTACTTC.

CDR3 DNA sequence: TGTGCCAGCAGCGTTGCTAGCGGGATCTACCAAGAGACCCAGTACTTC. This encodes CASSVASGIYQETQYF. The rearrangement uses TRBV9 and TRBJ2-5; 9 bases line up with TRBD2. V shed 2 bases and J 0 bases; nucleotides not matched to a gene: 5. The length of the CDR3 is 16 residues. Per germline, CDR1 SGDLS and CDR2 YYNGEE.

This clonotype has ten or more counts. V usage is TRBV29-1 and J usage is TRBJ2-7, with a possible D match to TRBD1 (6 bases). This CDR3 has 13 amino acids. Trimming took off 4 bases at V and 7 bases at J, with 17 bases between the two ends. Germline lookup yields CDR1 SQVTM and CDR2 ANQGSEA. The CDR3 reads CSVVPGGVGEQYF. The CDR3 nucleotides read TGCAGCGTTGTCCCTGGGGGCGTGGGAGAGCAGTACTTC.

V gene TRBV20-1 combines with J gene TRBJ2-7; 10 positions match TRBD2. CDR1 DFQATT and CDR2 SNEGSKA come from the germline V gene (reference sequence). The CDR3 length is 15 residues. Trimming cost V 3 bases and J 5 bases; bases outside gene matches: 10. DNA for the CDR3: TGCAGTGCTAGTTTTTCGGCTAGCGGGAGCAACGAGCAGTACTTC. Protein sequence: CSASFSASGSNEQYF.

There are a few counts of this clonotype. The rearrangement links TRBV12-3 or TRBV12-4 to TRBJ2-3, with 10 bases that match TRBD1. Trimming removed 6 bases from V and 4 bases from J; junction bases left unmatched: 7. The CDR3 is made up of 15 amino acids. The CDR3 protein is CASRAGTGDADTQYF. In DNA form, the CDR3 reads TGTGCCAGCAGGGCCGGGACAGGGGATGCAGATACGCAGTATTTT.

CDR3 loop: CASSFWAGGELTYNEQFF. The CDR3 nucleotides read TGCGCCAGCAGCTTTTGGGCAGGGGGAGAGTTGACCTACAATGAGCAGTTCTTC. V usage is TRBV5-1 and J usage is TRBJ2-1; TRBD1 matches at 7 bases. This CDR3 contains 18 residues. Germline V gene data show CDR1 as SGHRS and CDR2 as YFSETQ. V lost 2 bases, J lost 2 bases, and 13 bases stayed unmatched. Using reference TRBV5-1 and TRBJ2-1 for the parts outside the CDR3, the full variable domain is KAGVTQTPRYLIKTRGQQVTLSCSPISGHRSVSWYQQTPGQGLQFLFEYFSETQRNKGNFPGRFSGRQFSNSRSEMNVSTLELGDSALYLCASSFWAGGELTYNEQFFGPGTRLTVL.

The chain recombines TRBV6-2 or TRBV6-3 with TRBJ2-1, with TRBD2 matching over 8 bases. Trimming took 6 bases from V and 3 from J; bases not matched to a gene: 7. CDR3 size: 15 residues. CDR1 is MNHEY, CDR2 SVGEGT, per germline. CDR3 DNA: TGTGCCAGCAGCTTCCGAGGGACTAGCTACAATGAGCAGTTCTTC. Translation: CASSFRGTSYNEQFF.

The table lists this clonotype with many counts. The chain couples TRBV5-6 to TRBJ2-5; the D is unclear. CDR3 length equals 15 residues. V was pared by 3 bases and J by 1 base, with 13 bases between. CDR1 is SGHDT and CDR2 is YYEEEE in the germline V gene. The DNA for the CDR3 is TGTGCCAGCAGCTCCTCCACTGACACCCAAGAGACCCAGTACTTC. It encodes CASSSSTDTQETQYF.

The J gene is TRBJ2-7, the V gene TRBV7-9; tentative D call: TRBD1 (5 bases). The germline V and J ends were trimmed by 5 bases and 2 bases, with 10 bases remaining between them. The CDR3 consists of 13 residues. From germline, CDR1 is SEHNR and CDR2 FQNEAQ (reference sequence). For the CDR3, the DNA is TGTGCCAGCAGCCAAGGACATACCTACGAGCAGTACTTC. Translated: CASSQGHTYEQYF.

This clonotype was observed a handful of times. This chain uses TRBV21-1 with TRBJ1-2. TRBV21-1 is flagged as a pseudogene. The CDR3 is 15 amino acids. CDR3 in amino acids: CASSKRTALPRGYTF. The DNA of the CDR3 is TGTGCCAGCAGCAAAAGGACAGCCCTCCCGCGGGGCTACACCTTC.